This T cell receptor (beta chain) is drawn from a study of T cell responses to AZD1222 COVID-19 vaccine. In the case of this clone: Its matching antigen is unknown.

Whole-study findings and limits: Breadth and depth of Spike-specific TCRs rose after two AZD1222 doses. Seropositive status at baseline applied to only a handful of AZD1222 recipients.

Generated by immunoSEQ multiplex PCR, the TCRdb table keeps only in-frame clones and is missing some. The sample records some 170,000 clones, approximately 90% being singletons. V was clipped by 6 bases and J by 4 bases, with 15 bases between them. The CDR3 is 14 amino acids. CDR1 and CDR2 from the germline V gene are SNHLY and FYNNEI. The material sequenced was peripheral blood, taken 28 days after the second dose of the MenACWY control vaccine. The chain employs TRBV2 and TRBJ1-2; no firm D call. The receptor's source is an adult who received the MenACWY meningococcal vaccine as a control. The CDR3 loop reads CASRSRVRSYGYTF. The CDR3 nucleotides are TGTGCCAGCAGATCAAGGGTGAGGAGCTATGGCTACACCTTC.